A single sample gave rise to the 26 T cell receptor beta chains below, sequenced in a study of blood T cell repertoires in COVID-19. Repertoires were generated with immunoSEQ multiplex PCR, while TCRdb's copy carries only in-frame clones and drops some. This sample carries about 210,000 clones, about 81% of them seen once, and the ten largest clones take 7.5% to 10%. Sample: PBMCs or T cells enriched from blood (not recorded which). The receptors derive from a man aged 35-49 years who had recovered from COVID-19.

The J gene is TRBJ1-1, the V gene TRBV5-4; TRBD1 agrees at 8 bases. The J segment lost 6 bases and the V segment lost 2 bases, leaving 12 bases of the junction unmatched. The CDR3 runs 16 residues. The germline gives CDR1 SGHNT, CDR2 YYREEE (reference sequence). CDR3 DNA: TGTGCCAGCAGCTTACGGACAGGGATGTCCGTCGCTGAAGCTTTCTTT. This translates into CASSLRTGMSVAEAFF.

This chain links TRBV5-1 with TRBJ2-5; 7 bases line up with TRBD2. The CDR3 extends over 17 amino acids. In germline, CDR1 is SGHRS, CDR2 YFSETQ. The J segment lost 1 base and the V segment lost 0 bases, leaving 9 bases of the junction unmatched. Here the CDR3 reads CASSLAVSSGRQETQYF. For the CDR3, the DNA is TGCGCCAGCAGCTTGGCGGTGTCTAGCGGACGCCAAGAGACCCAGTACTTC.

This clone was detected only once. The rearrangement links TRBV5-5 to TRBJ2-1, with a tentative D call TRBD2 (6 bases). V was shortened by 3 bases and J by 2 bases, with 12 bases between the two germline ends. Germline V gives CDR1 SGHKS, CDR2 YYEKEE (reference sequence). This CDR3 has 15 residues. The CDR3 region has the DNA TGTGCCAGCAGCTCCAGACTAGAGACCTACAATGAGCAGTTCTTC. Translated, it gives CASSSRLETYNEQFF.

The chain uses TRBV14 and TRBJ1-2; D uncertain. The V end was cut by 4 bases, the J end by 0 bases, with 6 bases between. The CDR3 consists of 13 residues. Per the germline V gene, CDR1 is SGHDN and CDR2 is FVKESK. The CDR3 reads CASSPGTNYGYTF. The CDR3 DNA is TGTGCCAGCAGCCCCGGGACTAACTATGGCTACACCTTC. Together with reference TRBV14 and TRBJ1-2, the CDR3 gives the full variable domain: EAGVTQFPSHSVIEKGQTVTLRCDPISGHDNLYWYRRVMGKEIKFLLHFVKESKQDESGMPNNRFLAERTGGTYSTLKVQPAELEDSGVYFCASSPGTNYGYTFGSGTRLTVV.

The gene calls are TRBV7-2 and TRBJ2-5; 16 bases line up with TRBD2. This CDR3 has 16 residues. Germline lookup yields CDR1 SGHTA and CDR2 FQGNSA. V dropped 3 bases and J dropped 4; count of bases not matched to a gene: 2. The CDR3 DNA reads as TGTGCCAGCAGCTTGGGGACTAGCGGGAGGGTAGAGACCCAGTACTTC. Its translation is CASSLGTSGRVETQYF. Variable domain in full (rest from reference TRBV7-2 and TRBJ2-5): GAGVSQSPSNKVTEKGKDVELRCDPISGHTALYWYRQSLGQGLEFLIYFQGNSAPDKSGLPSDRFSAERTGGSVSTLTIQRTQQEDSAVYLCASSLGTSGRVETQYFGPGTRLLVL.

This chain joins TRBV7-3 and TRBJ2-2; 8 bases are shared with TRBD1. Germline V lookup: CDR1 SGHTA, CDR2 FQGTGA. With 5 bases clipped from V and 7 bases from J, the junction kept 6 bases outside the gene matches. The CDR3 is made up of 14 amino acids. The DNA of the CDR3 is TGTGCCAGCAGCCCAACAGGGGGGCACGGGGAGCTGTTTTTT. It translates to CASSPTGGHGELFF.

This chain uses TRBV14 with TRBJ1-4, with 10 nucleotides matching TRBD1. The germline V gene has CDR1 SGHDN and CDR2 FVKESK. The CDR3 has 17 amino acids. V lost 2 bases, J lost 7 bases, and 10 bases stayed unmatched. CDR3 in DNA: TGTGCCAGCAGCCAACTCACACCGGGACAGGGGACTGAAAAACTGTTTTTT. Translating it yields CASSQLTPGQGTEKLFF.

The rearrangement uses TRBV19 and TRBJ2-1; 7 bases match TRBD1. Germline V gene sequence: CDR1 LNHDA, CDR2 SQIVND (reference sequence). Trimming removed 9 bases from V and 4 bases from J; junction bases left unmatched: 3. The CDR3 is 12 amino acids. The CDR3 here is CASQTGYNEQFF. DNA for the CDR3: TGTGCCAGCCAGACAGGGTACAATGAGCAGTTCTTC.

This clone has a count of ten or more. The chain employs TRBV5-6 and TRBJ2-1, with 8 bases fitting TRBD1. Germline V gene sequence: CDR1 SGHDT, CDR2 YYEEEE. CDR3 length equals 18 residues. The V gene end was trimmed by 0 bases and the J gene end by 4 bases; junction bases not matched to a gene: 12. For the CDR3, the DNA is TGTGCCAGCAGCTTGGAAGTGTCCGGGACAGGACGTTACAATGAGCAGTTCTTC. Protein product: CASSLEVSGTGRYNEQFF.

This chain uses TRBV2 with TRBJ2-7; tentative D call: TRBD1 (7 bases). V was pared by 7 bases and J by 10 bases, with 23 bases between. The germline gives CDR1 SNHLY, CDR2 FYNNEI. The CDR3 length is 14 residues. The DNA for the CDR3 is TGTGCCAGCAAGGAGGGGACAGATAAATTCCCCCAGTACTTC. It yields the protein CASKEGTDKFPQYF.

CDR3 bases: TGCGCCAGCAGACGGGACAGCGCATTGAACACTGAAGCTTTCTTT. Its translation is CASRRDSALNTEAFF. The V gene is TRBV10-1, the J gene TRBJ1-1, with 7 bases lining up with TRBD1. The J segment lost 0 bases and the V segment lost 6 bases, leaving 7 bases of the junction unmatched. The V gene's germline CDR1 is WNHNN and CDR2 SYGVQD (reference sequence). This CDR3 has 15 amino acids.

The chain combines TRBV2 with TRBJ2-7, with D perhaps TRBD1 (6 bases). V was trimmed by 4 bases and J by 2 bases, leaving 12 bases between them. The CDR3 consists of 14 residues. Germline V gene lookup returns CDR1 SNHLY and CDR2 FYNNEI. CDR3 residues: CASSADRPPYEQYF. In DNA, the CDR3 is TGTGCCAGCAGTGCAGACAGGCCCCCCTACGAGCAGTACTTC.

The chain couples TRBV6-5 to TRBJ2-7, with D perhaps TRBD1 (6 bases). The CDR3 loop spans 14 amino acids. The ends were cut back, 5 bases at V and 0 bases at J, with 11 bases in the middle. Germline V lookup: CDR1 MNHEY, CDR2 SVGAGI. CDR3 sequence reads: CASSRDISSYEQYF. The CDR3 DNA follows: TGTGCCAGCAGTCGGGACATAAGCTCCTACGAGCAGTACTTC.

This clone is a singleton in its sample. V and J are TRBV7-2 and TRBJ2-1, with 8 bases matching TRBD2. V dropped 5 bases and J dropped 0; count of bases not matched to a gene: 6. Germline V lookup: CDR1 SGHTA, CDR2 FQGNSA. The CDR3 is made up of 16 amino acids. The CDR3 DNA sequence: TGTGCCAGCAGCCCAGTAGCGGGGAGCTCCTACAATGAGCAGTTCTTC. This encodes CASSPVAGSSYNEQFF.

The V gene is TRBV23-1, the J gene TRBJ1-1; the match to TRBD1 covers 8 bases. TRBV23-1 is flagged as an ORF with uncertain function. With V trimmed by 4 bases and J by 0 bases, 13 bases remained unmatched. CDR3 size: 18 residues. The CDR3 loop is CASSLRLGTGRMNTEAFF. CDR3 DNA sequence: TGCGCCAGCAGTCTTAGATTAGGGACAGGTAGAATGAACACTGAAGCTTTCTTT.

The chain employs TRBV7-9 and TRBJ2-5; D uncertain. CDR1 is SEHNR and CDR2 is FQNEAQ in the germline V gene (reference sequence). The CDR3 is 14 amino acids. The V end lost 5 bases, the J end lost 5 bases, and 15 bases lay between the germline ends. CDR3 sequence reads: CASSRVLIGETQYF. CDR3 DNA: TGTGCCAGCAGCAGGGTCTTGATCGGGGAGACCCAGTACTTC.

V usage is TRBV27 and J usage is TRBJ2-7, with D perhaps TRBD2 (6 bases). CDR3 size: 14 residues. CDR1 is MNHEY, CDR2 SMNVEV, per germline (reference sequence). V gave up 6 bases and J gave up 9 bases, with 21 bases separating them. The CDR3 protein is CASRTTWDSRRQYF. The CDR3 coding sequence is TGTGCCAGCAGAACAACCTGGGACTCCCGACGGCAGTACTTC.

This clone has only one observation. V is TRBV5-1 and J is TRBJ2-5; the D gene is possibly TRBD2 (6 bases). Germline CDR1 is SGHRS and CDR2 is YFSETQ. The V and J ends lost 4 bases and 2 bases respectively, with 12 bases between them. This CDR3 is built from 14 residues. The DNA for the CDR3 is TGCGCCAGCAGCACTGGGACTCCACAAGAGACCCAGTACTTC. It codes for CASSTGTPQETQYF.

The CDR3 DNA sequence: TGTGCCACCACCGCAGGAGGGATGAACACTGAAGCTTTCTTT. It yields the protein CATTAGGMNTEAFF. J is TRBJ1-1 and V is TRBV24-1; D is unresolved. Trimming shortened V by 8 bases and J by 0 bases, and 12 bases separated the two germline ends. Germline-derived CDR1 and CDR2 are KGHDR and SFDVKD. This CDR3 region has 14 residues.

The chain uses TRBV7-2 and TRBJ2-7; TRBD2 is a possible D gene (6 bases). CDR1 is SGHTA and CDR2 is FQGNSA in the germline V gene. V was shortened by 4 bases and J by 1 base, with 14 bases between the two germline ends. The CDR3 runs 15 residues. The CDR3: CASSSRLVSSYEQYF. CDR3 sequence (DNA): TGTGCCAGCAGCTCCCGACTAGTTTCGTCCTACGAGCAGTACTTC.

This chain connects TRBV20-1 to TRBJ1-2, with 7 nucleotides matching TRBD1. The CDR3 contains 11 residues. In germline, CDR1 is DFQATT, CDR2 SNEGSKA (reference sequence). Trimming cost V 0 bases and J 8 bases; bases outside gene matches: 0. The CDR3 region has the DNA TGCAGTGCTAGAGAGGGACAGGGCTACACCTTC. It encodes CSAREGQGYTF.

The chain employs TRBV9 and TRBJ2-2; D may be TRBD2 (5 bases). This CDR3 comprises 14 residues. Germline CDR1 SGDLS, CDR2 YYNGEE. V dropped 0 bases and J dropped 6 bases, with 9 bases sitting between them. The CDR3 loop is CASSVGGGSGELFF. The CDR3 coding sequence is TGTGCCAGCAGCGTAGGAGGCGGGTCCGGGGAGCTGTTTTTT.

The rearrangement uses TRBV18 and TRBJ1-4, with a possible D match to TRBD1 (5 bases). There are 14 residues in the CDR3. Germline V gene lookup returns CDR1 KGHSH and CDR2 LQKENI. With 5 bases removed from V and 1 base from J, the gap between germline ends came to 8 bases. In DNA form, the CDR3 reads TGTGCCAGCTCATCCAGGGTAACTAATGAAAAACTGTTTTTT. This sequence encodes CASSSRVTNEKLFF. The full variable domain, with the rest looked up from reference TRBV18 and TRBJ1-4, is NAGVMQNPRHLVRRRGQEARLRCSPMKGHSHVYWYRQLPEEGLKFMVYLQKENIIDESGMPKERFSAEFPKEGPSILRIQQVVRGDSAAYFCASSSRVTNEKLFFGSGTQLSVL.

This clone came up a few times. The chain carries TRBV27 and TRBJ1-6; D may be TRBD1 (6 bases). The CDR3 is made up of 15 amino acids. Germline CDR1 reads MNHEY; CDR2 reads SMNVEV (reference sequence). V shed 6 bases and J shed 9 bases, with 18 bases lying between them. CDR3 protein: CASSDRQGMFSPLHF. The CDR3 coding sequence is TGTGCCAGCAGCGACCGGCAGGGGATGTTTTCACCCCTCCACTTT.

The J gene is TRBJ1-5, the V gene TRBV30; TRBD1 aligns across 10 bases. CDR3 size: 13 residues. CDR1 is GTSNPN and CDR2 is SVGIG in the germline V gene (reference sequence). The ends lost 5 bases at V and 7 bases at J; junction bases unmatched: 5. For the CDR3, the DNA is TGTGCCTGGGGGGACAGGGGCGGCCAGCCCCAGCATTTT. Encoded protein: CAWGDRGGQPQHF.

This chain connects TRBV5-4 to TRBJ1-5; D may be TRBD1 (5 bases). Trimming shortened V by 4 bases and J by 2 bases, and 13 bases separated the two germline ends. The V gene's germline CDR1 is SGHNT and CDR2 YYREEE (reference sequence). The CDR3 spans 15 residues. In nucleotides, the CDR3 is TGTGCCAGCAGCCGGGGGGGGGATCGCAATCAGCCCCAGCATTTT. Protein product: CASSRGGDRNQPQHF.